The 12 T cell receptor beta chains below all came from one sample that was sequenced in a study of CD8 T cells in ankylosing spondylitis (dated by TCRdb to the late 2010s). The library came from 5' RACE. TCRdb records Illumina HiSeq 2500 as the sequencer. Clones were called with MiXCR by TCRdb after fastp trimmed the public reads at Q25, and only in-frame beta chains were retained. Each record represents a unique CDR3 protein, reported with the most common genes and DNA among its rows. Present in this sample are tens of thousands of distinct CDR3 sequences, less than 6.5% of which were seen just once. The leading ten clones occupy roughly 1.9% of the sample. Input material: blood, either unsorted or a sorted T cell fraction (not recorded which). Source of these receptors: a female donor with ankylosing spondylitis or in good health (not recorded which).

This clonotype has at least ten counts. V is TRBV24-1 and J is TRBJ2-3; D unclear. With 8 bases removed from V and 6 bases from J, the gap between germline ends came to 17 bases. The V gene's germline CDR1 is KGHDR and CDR2 SFDVKD. The CDR3 is 14 residues long. The CDR3 DNA is TGTGCCACCATCCGGAACCGTGATGAGGATACGCAGTATTTT. This encodes CATIRNRDEDTQYF.

This clonotype has at least ten counts. The rearrangement joins TRBV9 to TRBJ2-7, with 7 bases lining up with TRBD1. There are 14 residues in the CDR3. Germline CDR1 SGDLS, CDR2 YYNGEE. After removal of 3 bases from V and 7 bases from J, the junction contained 10 bases not matched to a gene. CDR3 sequence: CASSAPGTAREQYF. The CDR3 region has the DNA TGTGCCAGCAGCGCGCCAGGGACAGCGAGGGAGCAGTACTTC.

In its sample, this clonotype was seen a few times. CDR3 sequence reads: CASSGGPGGNTEAFF. DNA of the CDR3: TGTGCCAGCAGCGGAGGGCCGGGTGGGAACACTGAAGCTTTCTTT. V is TRBV9 and J is TRBJ1-1, with D uncertain. The germline gives CDR1 SGDLS, CDR2 YYNGEE. This CDR3 is built from 15 residues. V was trimmed by 3 bases and J by 1 base, leaving 13 bases between them.

The sample holds many counts of this clonotype. This chain links TRBV9 with TRBJ2-2; 7 bases agree with TRBD2. Germline V gene lookup returns CDR1 SGDLS and CDR2 YYNGEE. The CDR3 covers 14 residues. V lost 4 bases and J lost 1; bases outside the gene matches: 1. The CDR3 loop is CASSQRGNTGELFF. The CDR3 nucleotides are TGTGCCAGCAGCCAGCGGGGGAACACCGGGGAGCTGTTTTTT. Combining the CDR3 with reference TRBV9 and TRBJ2-2 gives the whole variable domain DSGVTQTPKHLITATGQRVTLRCSPRSGDLSVYWYQQSLDQGLQFLIQYYNGEERAKGNILERFSAQQFPDLHSELNLSSLELGDSALYFCASSQRGNTGELFFGEGSRLTVL.

The table lists this clonotype with many counts. V gene TRBV9 combines with J gene TRBJ1-1, with TRBD1 matching over 7 bases. V dropped 0 bases and J dropped 6; count of bases not matched to a gene: 8. This CDR3 is 15 amino acids long. Germline CDR1 SGDLS, CDR2 YYNGEE. This CDR3 is CASSVGQGIYAEAFF. The CDR3 bases are TGTGCCAGCAGCGTAGGACAGGGTATCTACGCTGAAGCTTTCTTT.

This clonotype showed up many times. The chain couples TRBV9 to TRBJ2-5; 12 nucleotides agree with TRBD2. The CDR3 sequence is 16 residues long. Germline V lookup: CDR1 SGDLS, CDR2 YYNGEE. The trim removed 0 bases at V and 2 bases at J, leaving 2 bases unmatched. CDR3 in DNA: TGTGCCAGCAGCGTAGCTACTAGCGGGGGGCAAGAGACCCAGTACTTC. Its protein product is CASSVATSGGQETQYF.

The sample holds many counts of this clonotype. The chain carries TRBV9 and TRBJ2-5, with unresolved D. This CDR3 is built from 13 residues. Deletions cut 0 bases from V and 5 bases from J, with 8 bases between. CDR1 and CDR2 from the germline V gene are SGDLS and YYNGEE. The CDR3 region is CASSVDVQETQYF. The CDR3 DNA reads as TGTGCCAGCAGCGTAGATGTCCAGGAGACCCAGTACTTC.

A few counts support this clonotype. This chain links TRBV9 with TRBJ2-5; TRBD1 aligns across 7 bases. The germline CDR1 and CDR2 sequences are SGDLS and YYNGEE. With V trimmed by 3 bases and J by 6 bases, 8 bases remained unmatched. The CDR3 is made up of 14 amino acids. In DNA, the CDR3 is TGTGCCAGCAGCGAGGGCAGGGGGACGCAGACCCAGTACTTC. It is translated as CASSEGRGTQTQYF.

In its sample, this clonotype was seen many times. V and J are TRBV9 and TRBJ2-3; D possibly matches TRBD1 or TRBD2 (6 bases each). The CDR3 spans 15 residues. CDR1 and CDR2 (germline): SGDLS, YYNGEE. V was pared by 4 bases and J by 1 base, with 13 bases between. The CDR3 reads CASSSTGAGTDTQYF. The DNA of the CDR3 is TGTGCCAGCAGCTCAACGGGGGCAGGCACAGATACGCAGTATTTT.

This clonotype occurred many times. This chain connects TRBV9 to TRBJ2-3, with TRBD2 identical over 7 bases. CDR3 length: 14 amino acids. J lost 5 bases, V lost 0 bases, and 3 bases had no gene match. The germline CDR1 and CDR2 sequences are SGDLS and YYNGEE. The CDR3 sequence: CASSVGSGVDTQYF. CDR3 bases: TGTGCCAGCAGCGTAGGAAGCGGGGTAGATACGCAGTATTTT.

This clonotype was counted many times. V usage is TRBV9 and J usage is TRBJ2-2; TRBD1 agrees at 7 bases. The length of the CDR3 is 15 residues. Germline V gene lookup returns CDR1 SGDLS and CDR2 YYNGEE. J gave up 0 bases and V 3 bases, and 2 bases lay outside the gene matches. The DNA for the CDR3 is TGTGCCAGCAGCGGACAGGGTGCGAACACCGGGGAGCTGTTTTTT. It codes for CASSGQGANTGELFF. The full variable domain, rest sourced from reference TRBV9 and TRBJ2-2, is DSGVTQTPKHLITATGQRVTLRCSPRSGDLSVYWYQQSLDQGLQFLIQYYNGEERAKGNILERFSAQQFPDLHSELNLSSLELGDSALYFCASSGQGANTGELFFGEGSRLTVL.

Many counts were recorded for this clonotype. The chain recombines TRBV9 with TRBJ2-7; 8 bases agree with TRBD1. Germline loops: CDR1 SGDLS, CDR2 YYNGEE. The CDR3 is 15 amino acids. With 0 bases clipped from V and 2 bases from J, the junction kept 4 bases outside the gene matches. The DNA for the CDR3 is TGTGCCAGCAGCGTAGGCTCAGGGGGCACCTACGAGCAGTACTTC. Amino acids: CASSVGSGGTYEQYF.